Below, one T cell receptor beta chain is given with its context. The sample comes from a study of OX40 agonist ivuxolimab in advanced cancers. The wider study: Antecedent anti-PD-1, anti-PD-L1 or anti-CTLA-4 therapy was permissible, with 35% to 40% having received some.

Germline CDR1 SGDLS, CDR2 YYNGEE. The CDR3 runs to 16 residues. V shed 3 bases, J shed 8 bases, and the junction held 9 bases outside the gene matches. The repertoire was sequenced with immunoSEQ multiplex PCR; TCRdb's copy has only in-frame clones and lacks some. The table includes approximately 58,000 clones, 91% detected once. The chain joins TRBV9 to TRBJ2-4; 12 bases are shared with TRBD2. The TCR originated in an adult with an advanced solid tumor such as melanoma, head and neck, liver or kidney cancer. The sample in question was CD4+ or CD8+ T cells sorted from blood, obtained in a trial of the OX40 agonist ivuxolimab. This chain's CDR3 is CASSAGTSGWEDIQYF. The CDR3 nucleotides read TGTGCCAGCAGCGCCGGGACTAGCGGGTGGGAGGACATTCAGTACTTC.